This T cell receptor (beta chain) was profiled in a study of glioma-infiltrating T cells (dated by TCRdb to the mid-2010s). Looking at the study overall: Sequencing of TCR alpha- and beta-chain repertoires was performed on glioma tissue, on non-neoplastic brain tissue, and on matched peripheral blood mononuclear cells. Three low-grade glioma patients, roughly eight primary glioblastoma patients, and three non-glioma patients who contributed non-neoplastic brain tissue made up the paired cohort. To measure divergence between tissue and blood T-cell populations, each tissue-infiltrating repertoire was compared with the peripheral blood repertoire of the same patient. Broader findings and caveats from the paper: Very few CDR3 sequences were shared between tissue and blood, attributed to high CDR3 diversity and limited sampling. VJ-independent divergence between tissue and blood was lower than expected in non-neoplastic patients but higher than expected in all gliomas, particularly low-grade gliomas. Small numbers underpinned the group comparisons: about eight glioblastoma patients, three low-grade glioma patients and three non-neoplastic patients.

V drops 5 bases and J drops 4 bases, leaving 14 bases in between. From the cysteine up to the phenylalanine, the CDR3 has a length of 15 residues. Only the CDR3 DNA is retained, 45 bases long and in frame from the first base. Via the germline V gene (reference sequence), CDR1 is MNHEY and CDR2 SMNVEV. The iRepertoire nested amplicon-rescue multiplex PCR (arm-PCR) platform was used to amplify TCR alpha and beta CDR3 regions from RNA. The input for one-step reverse transcription and amplification was roughly 100-400 ng of tissue mRNA or PBMC total RNA. Following bead purification, Illumina adapters were added by a secondary multiplex PCR, and the libraries were gel-purified between 200 and 400 bp. Internal 6-nucleotide barcodes were carried by the libraries and were used for demultiplexing. Sequencing of the libraries was done on an Illumina MiSeq using 2x220 or 2x250 nucleotide paired-end reads. Concerning the study's data processing: Paired reads were merged using FLASH 1.2.11 and aligned with BWA-MEM to the GRCh37 human genome, and TRA and TRB reads were then extracted. An IMGT-derived reference of cassette sequences and CDR3 motifs, with pseudogenes included, was used for V and J assignment. Reads were translated in three frames, and productive CDR3s were defined as those with a C...FGXG motif and no stop codons. A clonotype was defined as a unique combination of a V-J cassette pair and a CDR3 amino acid sequence. Filtering of reads was based on Hamming distance, with the threshold set by the sequence error rate of each sample in mapped regions. TCRdb passed the public sequencing reads through fastp at Q25 and MiXCR, retaining productive beta sequences. Rows merge per CDR3 protein into single entries with the most common DNA and genes. The V and J calls come from TCRdb's annotation, not from the publication. The sample profile shows fewer than 200,000 distinct CDR3 sequences; around 30% of them were found once. The ten largest clonotypes hold 20% to 25% of the sample.

This clonotype was observed many times. The antigen this receptor binds is unknown. Base-call qualities are not available, and no considerably larger clone is one nucleotide away. Material for sequencing was glioma tissue, nonneoplastic brain tissue, or PBMCs (not recorded which). This TCR came from a human donor with low-grade glioma or glioblastoma, undergoing nonglioma brain surgery, or in good health (not recorded which). The chain uses TRBV27 and TRBJ1-4; confidence is insufficient to name the D gene. The bases read TGTGCCAGCAGTCCGTACTTGGGGTTTAATGAAAAACTGTTTTTT. It codes for CASSPYLGFNEKLFF.